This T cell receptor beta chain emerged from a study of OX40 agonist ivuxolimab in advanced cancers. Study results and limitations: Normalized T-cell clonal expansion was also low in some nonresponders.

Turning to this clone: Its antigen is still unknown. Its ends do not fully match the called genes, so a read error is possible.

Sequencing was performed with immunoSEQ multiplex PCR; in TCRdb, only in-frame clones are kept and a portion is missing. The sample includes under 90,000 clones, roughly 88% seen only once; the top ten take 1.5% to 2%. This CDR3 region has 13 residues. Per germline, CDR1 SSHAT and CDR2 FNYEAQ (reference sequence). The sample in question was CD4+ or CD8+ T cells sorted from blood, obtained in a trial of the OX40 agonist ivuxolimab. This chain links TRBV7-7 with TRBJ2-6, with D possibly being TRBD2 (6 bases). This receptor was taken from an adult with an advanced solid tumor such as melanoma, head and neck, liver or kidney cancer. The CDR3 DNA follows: TGTGCTAGCAGCTCGGGAGTACCCAACGTCCTGACTTTC. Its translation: CASSSGVPNVLTF. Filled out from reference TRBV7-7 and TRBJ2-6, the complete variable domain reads GAGVSQSPRYKVTKRGQDVTLRCDPISSHATLYWYQQALGQGPEFLTYFNYEAQPDKSGLPSDRFSAERPEGSISTLTIQRTEQRDSAMYRCASSSGVPNVLTFGAGSRLTVL.